The next 26 T cell receptor beta chains were all read from a single sample in a study of blood T cell repertoires in COVID-19. TCRdb's copy holds only in-frame clones and misses some; the assay was immunoSEQ multiplex PCR. Counted here are about 210,000 clones, roughly 77% occurring once; the ten biggest clones make up nearly 9.5%. The sample consisted of PBMCs or T cells enriched from blood (not recorded which). The source of these receptors is a middle-aged man who had recovered from COVID-19.

Worth noting for this clone: The identical CDR3 is also encoded by other nucleotide sequences in the sample. The rearrangement links TRBV24-1 to TRBJ1-2; D gene unclear. Germline-derived CDR1 and CDR2 are KGHDR and SFDVKD. Trimming stripped 2 bases from V and 5 bases from J, with 8 bases between. The CDR3 is made up of 13 amino acids. CDR3 DNA sequence: TGTGCCACCAGTGATTCGTCGGGTTATGGCTACACCTTC. Translated, it gives CATSDSSGYGYTF.

The chain has TRBV10-3 and TRBJ1-2; 7 bases fit TRBD1. The germline CDR1 and CDR2 sequences are ENHRY and SYGVKD. There are 13 residues in the CDR3. V was pared by 8 bases and J by 6 bases, with 9 bases of the junction left unmatched. CDR3 DNA sequence: TGTGCCATCCGAGAGACAGGGATGGATGGCTACACCTTC. Protein sequence: CAIRETGMDGYTF.

This clone was seen a single time. Relative to the germline gene, one junction end is altered; a read error may explain this. The chain links TRBV20-1 to TRBJ1-1; tentative D call: TRBD1 (6 bases). The CDR3 runs to 8 residues. Germline V CDR1 and CDR2: DFQATT, SNEGSKA (reference sequence). CDR3 sequence: CSTFRQVF. The CDR3 bases are TGCAGCACCTTTAGACAGGTCTTT.

V is TRBV9 and J is TRBJ1-1; D is unresolved. V was shortened by 2 bases and J by 2 bases, with 4 bases between the two germline ends. Germline V gene data show CDR1 as SGDLS and CDR2 as YYNGEE. The CDR3 spans 12 residues. The CDR3 bases are TGTGCCAGCAGCGTCGTAAACACTGAAGCTTTCTTT. This translates into CASSVVNTEAFF.

DNA for the CDR3: TGTGCCAGCAGCTTGGTTGAGGGGGCGTCCGGAAACACCATATATTTT. As protein: CASSLVEGASGNTIYF. The chain uses TRBV5-6 and TRBJ1-3; 7 nucleotides line up with TRBD1. The CDR3 contains 16 residues. Germline loops: CDR1 SGHDT, CDR2 YYEEEE. V lost 0 bases, J lost 4 bases, and 7 bases stayed unmatched.

V usage is TRBV7-6 and J usage is TRBJ2-2; D is perhaps TRBD2 (6 bases). The CDR3 has 15 residues. Germline lookup yields CDR1 SGHVS and CDR2 FNYEAQ. V was shortened by 5 bases and J by 4 bases, with 14 bases between the two germline ends. CDR3 sequence (DNA): TGTGCCAGCAGCCCCGGGGGACTTACCACCGGGGAGCTGTTTTTT. As protein: CASSPGGLTTGELFF. The variable domain in full, with the rest retrieved from reference TRBV7-6 and TRBJ2-2, is GAGVSQSPRYKVTKRGQDVALRCDPISGHVSLYWYRQALGQGPEFLTYFNYEAQQDKSGLPNDRFSAERPEGSISTLTIQRTEQRDSAMYRCASSPGGLTTGELFFGEGSRLTVL.

The V gene is TRBV2, the J gene TRBJ1-2, with D possibly matching TRBD1 (5 bases). Germline CDR1 SNHLY, CDR2 FYNNEI. This CDR3 has 13 residues. V was shortened by 6 bases and J by 3 bases, with 11 bases between the two germline ends. The CDR3: CASRVEGYYGYTF. In nucleotides, the CDR3 is TGTGCCAGCAGAGTGGAGGGGTACTATGGCTACACCTTC.

The chain links TRBV4-1 to TRBJ2-5; weak D call: TRBD1 (5 bases). The CDR3 runs 13 residues. Germline V gene sequence: CDR1 MGHRA, CDR2 YSYEKL. V gave up 2 bases and J gave up 5 bases, with 9 bases separating them. The CDR3 DNA is TGCGCCAGCAGCCAAACAAAGGGGGAGACCCAGTACTTC. Its protein is CASSQTKGETQYF.

The chain combines TRBV11-2 with TRBJ2-7, with D perhaps TRBD1 (6 bases). The germline V gene has CDR1 SGHAT and CDR2 FQNNGV. The ends were cut back, 5 bases at V and 3 bases at J, with 11 bases in the middle. CDR3 length: 13 residues. The CDR3 reads CASSGPGDYEQYF. CDR3 nucleotide sequence: TGTGCCAGCAGCGGACCAGGGGACTACGAGCAGTACTTC.

This chain joins TRBV11-2 and TRBJ2-1, with D possibly matching TRBD1 (5 bases). The germline CDR1 and CDR2 sequences are SGHAT and FQNNGV. The V end lost 5 bases, the J end lost 5 bases, and 10 bases lay between the germline ends. CDR3 size: 13 residues. This chain's CDR3 is CASSLQGDNEQFF. In DNA form, the CDR3 reads TGTGCCAGCAGCCTCCAGGGTGACAATGAGCAGTTCTTC.

The chain joins TRBV11-1 to TRBJ1-4; D ambiguous. Germline V gives CDR1 SGHAT, CDR2 FQDESV (reference sequence). The V gene lost 5 bases and the J gene lost 10 bases, with 17 bases spanning the gap. The CDR3 consists of 14 residues. In DNA, the CDR3 is TGTGCCAGCAGCGGCGGTCCCTCCCTCGGAAAACTGTTTTTT. This codes for CASSGGPSLGKLFF.

The J gene is TRBJ2-7, the V gene TRBV4-1; 10 positions agree with TRBD2. This CDR3 region has 17 residues. V was clipped by 1 base and J by 2 bases; unmatched bases: 8. Germline V gene lookup returns CDR1 MGHRA and CDR2 YSYEKL. CDR3 protein: CASSQVSGRPNTYEQYF. CDR3 in DNA: TGCGCCAGCAGCCAAGTTAGCGGGAGGCCAAACACCTACGAGCAGTACTTC.

The chain recombines TRBV3-1 (or the pseudogene TRBV3-2) with TRBJ1-2; no reliable D call. Trimming took off 1 base at V and 7 bases at J, with 13 bases between the two ends. CDR1 and CDR2 (germline): LGHDT, YNNKEL (reference sequence). There are 14 residues in the CDR3. The CDR3 here is CASSQGAARTGYTF. The CDR3 DNA follows: TGTGCCAGCAGCCAAGGAGCGGCCAGGACTGGCTACACCTTC.

The chain is built from TRBV2 and TRBJ2-3; D is possibly TRBD1 (7 bases). The germline CDR1 and CDR2 sequences are SNHLY and FYNNEI. The CDR3 has 15 residues. With 6 bases removed from V and 3 bases from J, the gap between germline ends came to 16 bases. CDR3 loop: CASSQGGFRTDTQYF. In DNA form, the CDR3 reads TGTGCCAGCAGCCAGGGGGGATTTCGAACAGATACGCAGTATTTT.

The chain is built from TRBV10-3 and TRBJ1-5; 11 bases fit TRBD1. Germline V CDR1 and CDR2: ENHRY, SYGVKD. This CDR3 region has 15 residues. V shed 2 bases and J 5 bases; nucleotides not matched to a gene: 2. Here the CDR3 reads CAISERTGGDQPQHF. CDR3 DNA sequence: TGTGCCATCAGTGAGCGGACAGGGGGCGATCAGCCCCAGCATTTT.

V usage is TRBV9 and J usage is TRBJ1-2, with 8 bases that match TRBD1. This CDR3 has 18 amino acids. Germline V CDR1 and CDR2: SGDLS, YYNGEE. Trimming took 0 bases from V and 4 from J; bases not matched to a gene: 14. The CDR3 DNA reads TGTGCCAGCAGCGTAGCTCTGGGCAGGGGGCCCGGGAGCTATGGCTACACCTTC. Translated, it gives CASSVALGRGPGSYGYTF.

This rearrangement joins TRBV19 to TRBJ1-6; D remains ambiguous. The CDR3 runs 13 residues. Between the trimmed V and J ends, which lost 4 bases and 9 bases, there was a span of 10 bases. Germline CDR1 LNHDA, CDR2 SQIVND (reference sequence). In DNA form, the CDR3 reads TGTGCCAGTAGTACCGCGGCACTTTCACCCCTCCACTTT. It is translated as CASSTAALSPLHF.

The V and J genes are TRBV24-1 and TRBJ2-1; 9 bases agree with TRBD1. J was trimmed by 0 bases and V by 9 bases; bases with no gene match: 8. This CDR3 has 16 residues. In germline, CDR1 is KGHDR, CDR2 SFDVKD. Here the CDR3 reads CATGGTGSSSYNEQFF. The CDR3 bases are TGTGCCACCGGGGGGACAGGGTCGAGCTCCTACAATGAGCAGTTCTTC.

The gene calls are TRBV19 and TRBJ1-3; maybe TRBD1 (5 bases). Trimming removed 7 bases at V and 2 bases at J, with 9 bases between. The germline V gene encodes CDR1 LNHDA and CDR2 SQIVND (reference sequence). This CDR3 comprises 13 residues. DNA for the CDR3: TGTGCCAGTAAACAGGTCGCTGGAAACACCATATATTTT. Translation gives CASKQVAGNTIYF.

The genes are TRBV2 and TRBJ2-4, with D hard to call. Trimming left V 7 bases short and J 7 bases short, with 11 bases between. Per germline, CDR1 SNHLY and CDR2 FYNNEI. The CDR3 totals 12 residues. The CDR3 sequence is CASKEKRNIQYF. CDR3 bases: TGTGCCAGCAAGGAGAAACGGAACATTCAGTACTTC.

The chain couples TRBV3-1 (or the pseudogene TRBV3-2) to TRBJ1-1; 9 nucleotides line up with TRBD1. The CDR3 has 16 residues. Trimming removed 4 bases from V and 3 bases from J; junction bases left unmatched: 9. The germline V gene encodes CDR1 LGHDT and CDR2 YNNKEL (reference sequence). For the CDR3, the DNA is TGTGCCAGCAGCCCACTACAGGGGGCGCTTGACACTGAAGCTTTCTTT. It translates to CASSPLQGALDTEAFF.

The gene calls are TRBV4-1 and TRBJ1-2; D gene ambiguous. The CDR3 has 15 residues. The germline V gene has CDR1 MGHRA and CDR2 YSYEKL. Trimming took off 7 bases at V and 3 bases at J, with 18 bases between the two ends. CDR3 loop: CASNERRGNDYGYTF. The CDR3 DNA sequence: TGCGCCAGCAACGAACGCAGAGGGAATGACTATGGCTACACCTTC.

The V gene is TRBV5-1, the J gene TRBJ1-2; maybe TRBD1 (5 bases). From germline, CDR1 is SGHRS and CDR2 YFSETQ. V shed 0 bases and J shed 6 bases, with 9 bases lying between them. The CDR3 extends over 13 amino acids. As DNA, the CDR3 is TGCGCCAGCAGCTTGGGGGGCGCGAATGGCTACACCTTC. This codes for CASSLGGANGYTF.

The gene calls are TRBV3-1 (or the pseudogene TRBV3-2) and TRBJ2-5; D possibly corresponds to TRBD1 (5 bases). Trimming pared 4 bases from V and 1 base from J, leaving 13 bases between. Germline V gives CDR1 LGHDT, CDR2 YNNKEL (reference sequence). This CDR3 is 15 amino acids long. The DNA of the CDR3 is TGTGCCAGCAGCCCCCGACAGCCACTCCAAGAGACCCAGTACTTC. It encodes CASSPRQPLQETQYF.

The V gene is TRBV2, the J gene TRBJ1-2; no reliable D call. There are 11 residues in the CDR3. Germline lookup yields CDR1 SNHLY and CDR2 FYNNEI. V gave up 6 bases and J gave up 6 bases, with 8 bases separating them. CDR3 amino acids: CASSPHNGYTF. In DNA, the CDR3 is TGTGCCAGCAGCCCACATAATGGCTACACCTTC.

This chain joins TRBV7-2 and TRBJ2-7, with a weak D call TRBD1 (6 bases). The CDR3 length is 14 residues. V shed 5 bases and J shed 4 bases, with 15 bases lying between them. Germline lookup yields CDR1 SGHTA and CDR2 FQGNSA. CDR3 in DNA: TGTGCCAGCAGCCTATACACAGGGACGTACGAGCAGTACTTC. This translates into CASSLYTGTYEQYF.